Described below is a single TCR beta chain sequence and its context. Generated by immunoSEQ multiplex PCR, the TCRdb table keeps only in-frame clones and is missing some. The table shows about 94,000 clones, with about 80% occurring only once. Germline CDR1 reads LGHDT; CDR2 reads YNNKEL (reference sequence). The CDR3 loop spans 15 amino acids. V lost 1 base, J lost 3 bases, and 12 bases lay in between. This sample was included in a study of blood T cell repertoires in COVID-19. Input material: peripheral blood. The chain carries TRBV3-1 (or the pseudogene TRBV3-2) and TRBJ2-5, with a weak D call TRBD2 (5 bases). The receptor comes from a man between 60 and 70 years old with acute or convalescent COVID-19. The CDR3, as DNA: TGTGCCAGCAGCCAAGGTTCACTAGTGAAAGAGACCCAGTACTTC. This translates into CASSQGSLVKETQYF.